The clone carrying this TCR beta chain appeared once. V dropped 4 bases and J dropped 0 bases, with 12 bases sitting between them. This CDR3 has 15 residues. Germline V gene data show CDR1 as SGHDT and CDR2 as YYEEEE. This record belongs to a study of blood T cell repertoires in COVID-19. Profiled with immunoSEQ multiplex PCR; TCRdb holds only in-frame clones, not every one. The repertoire holds 200,000 or so clones, approximately 90% seen once, with about 0.8% in the top ten. V gene TRBV5-6 combines with J gene TRBJ2-3; D is possibly TRBD1 (5 bases). This receptor was obtained from a man between 60 and 75 years old with COVID-19, enrolled during active disease. Specimen: peripheral blood. The DNA of the CDR3 is TGTGCCAGCAGCCAGGGCGGCACCAGCACAGATACGCAGTATTTT. Its translation: CASSQGGTSTDTQYF.